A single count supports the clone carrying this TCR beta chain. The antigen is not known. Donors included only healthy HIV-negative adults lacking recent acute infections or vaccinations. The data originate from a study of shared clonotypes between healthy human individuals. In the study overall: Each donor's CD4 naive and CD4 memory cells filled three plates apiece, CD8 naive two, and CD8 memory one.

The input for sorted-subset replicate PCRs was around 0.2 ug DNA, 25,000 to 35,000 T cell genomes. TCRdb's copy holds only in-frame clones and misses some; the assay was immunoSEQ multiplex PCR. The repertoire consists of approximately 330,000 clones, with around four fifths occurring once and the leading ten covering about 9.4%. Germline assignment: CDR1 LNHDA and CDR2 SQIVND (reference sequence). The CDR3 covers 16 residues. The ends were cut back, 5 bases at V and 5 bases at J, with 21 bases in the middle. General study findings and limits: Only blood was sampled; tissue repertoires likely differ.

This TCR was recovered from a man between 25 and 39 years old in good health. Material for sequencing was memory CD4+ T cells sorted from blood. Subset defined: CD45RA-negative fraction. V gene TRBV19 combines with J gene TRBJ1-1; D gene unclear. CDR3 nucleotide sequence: TGTGCCAGTAGTCCCATGTGGCCGGCCCCGATGACTGAAGCTTTCTTT. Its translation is CASSPMWPAPMTEAFF.